Below are 2 T cell receptor beta chains sequenced from a single sample in a study of CD8 T cells in Susac syndrome. Random hexamers were used to reverse transcribe an amount of about 0.45 to 1 ug RNA. From the immunoSEQ multiplex PCR reads, TCRdb called clonotypes with MiXCR, one entry per CDR3 protein. The sample holds 150,000 to 160,000 distinct CDR3 sequences, about 95% seen once. The sample was CD4+ T cells from PBMCs. The source of these receptors is a human donor with Susac syndrome.

The chain carries TRBV3-1 and TRBJ1-1; D call uncertain. V was pared by 4 bases and J by 4 bases, with 10 bases between. In germline, CDR1 is LGHDT, CDR2 YNNKEL (reference sequence). The CDR3 has 13 residues. The CDR3 bases are TGTGCCAGCAGCCTAGACGGACCCACTGAAGCTTTCTTT. Amino acids: CASSLDGPTEAFF.

This chain connects TRBV15 to TRBJ2-2; a possible D gene is TRBD2 (6 bases). The CDR3 is made up of 16 amino acids. V lost 0 bases to trimming and J lost 6 bases, with 14 bases between them. CDR1 and CDR2 (germline): LNHNV, YYDKDF (reference sequence). DNA for the CDR3: TGTGCCACCAGCAGAGATCTCCGGACGGGGGCCGGGGAGCTGTTTTTT. Protein: CATSRDLRTGAGELFF.